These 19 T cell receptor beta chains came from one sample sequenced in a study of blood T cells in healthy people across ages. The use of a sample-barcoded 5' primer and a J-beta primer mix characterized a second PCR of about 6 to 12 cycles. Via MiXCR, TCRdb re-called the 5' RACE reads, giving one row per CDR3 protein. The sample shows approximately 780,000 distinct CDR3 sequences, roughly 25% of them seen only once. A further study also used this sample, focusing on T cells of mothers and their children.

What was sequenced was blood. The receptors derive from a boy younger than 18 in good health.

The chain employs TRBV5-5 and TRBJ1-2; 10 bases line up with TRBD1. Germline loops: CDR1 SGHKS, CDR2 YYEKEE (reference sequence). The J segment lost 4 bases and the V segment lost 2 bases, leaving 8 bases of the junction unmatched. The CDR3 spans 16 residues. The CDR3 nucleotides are TGTGCCAGCAGCTTAAGCGCCGGGACAGGGGTCTATGGCTACACCTTC. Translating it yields CASSLSAGTGVYGYTF.

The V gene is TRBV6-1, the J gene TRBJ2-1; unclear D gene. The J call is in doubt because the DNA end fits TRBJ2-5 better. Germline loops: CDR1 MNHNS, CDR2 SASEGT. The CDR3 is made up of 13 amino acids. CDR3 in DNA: TGTGCCACCGCCCGAGATGTCGAGGAGACCCAGTACTTC. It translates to CATARDVEETQYF.

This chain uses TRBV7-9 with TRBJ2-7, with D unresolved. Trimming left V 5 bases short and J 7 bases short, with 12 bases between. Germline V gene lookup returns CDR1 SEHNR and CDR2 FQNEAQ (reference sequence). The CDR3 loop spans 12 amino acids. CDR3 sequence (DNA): TGTGCCAGCAGCCCTCAGAGCTATGAGCAGTACTTC. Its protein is CASSPQSYEQYF.

CDR3 sequence: CSAQTGLAKNIQYF. The CDR3 DNA sequence: TGCAGTGCCCAGACAGGGTTAGCCAAAAACATTCAGTACTTC. This chain connects TRBV20-1 to TRBJ2-4, with 7 bases aligning to TRBD1. The germline V gene has CDR1 DFQATT and CDR2 SNEGSKA (reference sequence). V shed 6 bases and J 0 bases; nucleotides not matched to a gene: 5. CDR3 length equals 14 residues.

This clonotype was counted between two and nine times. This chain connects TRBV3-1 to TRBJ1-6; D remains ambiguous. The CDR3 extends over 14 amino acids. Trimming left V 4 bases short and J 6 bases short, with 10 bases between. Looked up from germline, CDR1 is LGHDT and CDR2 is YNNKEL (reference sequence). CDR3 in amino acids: CASSPSLGNSPLHF. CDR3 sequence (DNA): TGTGCCAGCAGCCCCAGTCTGGGTAATTCACCCCTCCACTTT.

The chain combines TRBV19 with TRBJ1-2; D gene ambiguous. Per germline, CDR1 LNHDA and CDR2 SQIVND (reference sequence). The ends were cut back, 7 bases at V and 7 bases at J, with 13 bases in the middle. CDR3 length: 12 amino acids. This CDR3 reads CASTPSGSGYTF. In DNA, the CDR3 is TGTGCCAGTACCCCTTCGGGGAGTGGCTACACCTTC.

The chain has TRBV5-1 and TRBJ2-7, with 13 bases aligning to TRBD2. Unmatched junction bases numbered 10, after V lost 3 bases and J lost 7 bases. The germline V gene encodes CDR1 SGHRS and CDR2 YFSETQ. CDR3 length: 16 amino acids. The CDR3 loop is CASSSGLAGRSWEQYF. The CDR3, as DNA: TGCGCCAGCAGCTCGGGACTAGCGGGGCGTTCCTGGGAGCAGTACTTC.

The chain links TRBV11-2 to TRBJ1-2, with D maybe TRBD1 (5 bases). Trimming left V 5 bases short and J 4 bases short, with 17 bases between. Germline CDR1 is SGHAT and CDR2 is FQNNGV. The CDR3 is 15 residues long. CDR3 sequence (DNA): TGTGCCAGCAGCACTAACACGCAGGGAAGCTATGGCTACACCTTC. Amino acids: CASSTNTQGSYGYTF.

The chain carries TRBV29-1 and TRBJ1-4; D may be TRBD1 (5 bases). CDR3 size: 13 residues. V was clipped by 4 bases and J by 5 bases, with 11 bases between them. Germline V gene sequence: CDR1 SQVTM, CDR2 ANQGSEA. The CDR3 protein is CSVAGQLNEKLFF. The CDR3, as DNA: TGCAGCGTTGCGGGGCAACTCAATGAAAAACTGTTTTTT.

CDR3 protein: CASSGVYKETQYF. CDR3 DNA sequence: TGTGCCAGCAGCGGGGTTTATAAAGAGACCCAGTACTTC. The chain links TRBV7-9 to TRBJ2-5; D is unresolved. Germline CDR1 reads SEHNR; CDR2 reads FQNEAQ (reference sequence). This CDR3 region has 13 residues. Trimming left V 5 bases short and J 3 bases short, with 10 bases between.

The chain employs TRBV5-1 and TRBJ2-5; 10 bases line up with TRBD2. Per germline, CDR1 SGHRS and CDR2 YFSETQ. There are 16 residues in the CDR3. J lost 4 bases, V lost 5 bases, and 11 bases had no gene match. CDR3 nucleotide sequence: TGCGCCAGCAGTCGCGCCAGCGGGGGGGGGCCAGAGACCCAGTACTTC. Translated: CASSRASGGGPETQYF.

CDR3 amino acids: CSVEGAGALETQYF. DNA of the CDR3: TGCAGCGTTGAAGGTGCGGGGGCCCTGGAGACCCAGTACTTC. The chain combines TRBV29-1 with TRBJ2-5, with a tentative D call TRBD2 (7 bases). Trimming left V 1 base short and J 5 bases short, with 14 bases between. The germline gives CDR1 SQVTM, CDR2 ANQGSEA. The CDR3 has 14 amino acids. The variable domain in full, with the rest retrieved from reference TRBV29-1 and TRBJ2-5, is SAVISQKPSRDICQRGTSLTIQCQVDSQVTMMFWYRQQPGQSLTLIATANQGSEATYESGFVIDKFPISRPNLTFSTLTVSNMSPEDSSIYLCSVEGAGALETQYFGPGTRLLVL.

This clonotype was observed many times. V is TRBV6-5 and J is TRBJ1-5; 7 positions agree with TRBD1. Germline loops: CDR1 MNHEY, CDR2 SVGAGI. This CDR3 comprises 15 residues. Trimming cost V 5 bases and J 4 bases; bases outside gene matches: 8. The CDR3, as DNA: TGTGCCAGCAGTCCTTCAGGGGGAGGTAATCAGCCCCAGCATTTT. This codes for CASSPSGGGNQPQHF.

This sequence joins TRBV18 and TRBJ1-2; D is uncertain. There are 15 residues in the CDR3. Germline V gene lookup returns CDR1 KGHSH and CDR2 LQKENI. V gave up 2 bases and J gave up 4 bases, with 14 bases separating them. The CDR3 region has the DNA TGTGCCAGCTCACCAGTCTCACGGAGGGCCTATGGCTACACCTTC. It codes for CASSPVSRRAYGYTF.

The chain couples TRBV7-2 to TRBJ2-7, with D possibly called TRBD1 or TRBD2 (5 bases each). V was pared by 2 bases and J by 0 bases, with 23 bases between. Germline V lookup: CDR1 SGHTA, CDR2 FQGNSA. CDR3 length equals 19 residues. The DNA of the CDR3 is TGTGCCAGCAGCTTACCCCGTGGGGCAGGGAGAACGGGCTCCTACGAGCAGTACTTC. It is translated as CASSLPRGAGRTGSYEQYF.

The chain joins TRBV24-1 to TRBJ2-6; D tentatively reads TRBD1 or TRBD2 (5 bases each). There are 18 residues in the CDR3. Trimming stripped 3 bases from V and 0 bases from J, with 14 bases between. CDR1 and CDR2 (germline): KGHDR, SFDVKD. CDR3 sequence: CATSDVPGRISGANVLTF. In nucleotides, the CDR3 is TGTGCCACCAGTGATGTCCCGGGACGGATCTCTGGGGCCAACGTCCTGACTTTC.

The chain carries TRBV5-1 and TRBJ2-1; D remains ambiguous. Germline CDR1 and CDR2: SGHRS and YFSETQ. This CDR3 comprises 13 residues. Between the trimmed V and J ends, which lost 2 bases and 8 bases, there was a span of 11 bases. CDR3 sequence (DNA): TGCGCCAGCAGCTTCGCTTCAGGAGATGAGCAGTTCTTC. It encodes CASSFASGDEQFF.

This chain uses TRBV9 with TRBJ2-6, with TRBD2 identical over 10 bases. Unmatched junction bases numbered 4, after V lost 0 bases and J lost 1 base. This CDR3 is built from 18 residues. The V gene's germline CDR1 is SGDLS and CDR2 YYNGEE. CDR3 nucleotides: TGTGCCAGCAGCGTAGCCATAGCGGGGGGATCTGGGGCCAACGTCCTGACTTTC. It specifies CASSVAIAGGSGANVLTF.

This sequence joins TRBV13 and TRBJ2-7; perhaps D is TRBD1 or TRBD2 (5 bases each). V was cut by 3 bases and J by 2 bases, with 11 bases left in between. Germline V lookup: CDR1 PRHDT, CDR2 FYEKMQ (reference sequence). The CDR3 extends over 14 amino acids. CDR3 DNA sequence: TGTGCCAGCAGCTTCGGGACGTTGCCCTACGAGCAGTACTTC. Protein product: CASSFGTLPYEQYF.